This T cell receptor beta chain was profiled in a study of blood T cell repertoires in COVID-19. Study-wide background: Acute and convalescent COVID-19 specimens originated in the United States, Italy and Spain.

The repertoire was sequenced with immunoSEQ multiplex PCR; TCRdb's copy has only in-frame clones and lacks some. The repertoire consists of 150,000 or so clones, with about 88% occurring once and the leading ten covering under 3%. Germline-derived CDR1 and CDR2 are LGHDT and YNNKEL (reference sequence). CDR3 size: 16 residues. Trimming at V came to 2 bases and at J to 2 bases, leaving 6 bases not matched to a gene. The sample consisted of peripheral blood. The chain is built from TRBV3-1 (or the pseudogene TRBV3-2) and TRBJ2-3; 8 bases line up with TRBD2. The source is a human donor in a cohort sampled during active COVID-19. The CDR3 region has the DNA TGTGCCAGCAGCCAAAAAGGGGGACTAGTCACAGATACGCAGTATTTT. Translated, it gives CASSQKGGLVTDTQYF.